This is a list of T cell receptor beta chains from one sample in a study of identical twins. TCRdb ran MiXCR on the 5' RACE reads and lists one entry per CDR3 protein. The data hold about 790,000 distinct CDR3 sequences, with 15% to 20% observed a single time. These data also formed part of another study, on T cells expressing NK-cell markers.

The sequenced material came from PBMCs. These receptor sequences come from a woman between 18 and 29 years old in good health. Each CDR3 is given with its conserved first and last residue. Each record gives: J gene, V gene, D gene, CDR3 protein. D genes are given only for firm matches.

J: TRBJ2-7; V: TRBV18; D: .; CDR3: CASSPTPGPSYEQYF
J: TRBJ2-7; V: TRBV27; D: .; CDR3: CASTSGRVSYEQYF
J: TRBJ2-1; V: TRBV7-3; D: TRBD2; CDR3: CASSPAGRGGMDEQFF
J: TRBJ2-7; V: TRBV6-5; D: TRBD2; CDR3: CDSSYKRAGGFQYF
J: TRBJ1-6; V: TRBV12-3/TRBV12-4; D: .; CDR3: CASSFVRGSPLHF
J: TRBJ2-7; V: TRBV5-1; D: TRBD1; CDR3: CASSFSGGIDEQYF
J: TRBJ1-2; V: TRBV12-3/TRBV12-4; D: TRBD1; CDR3: CASSRQGISGLGGYTF
J: TRBJ2-6; V: TRBV19; D: .; CDR3: CEPSGANVLTF
J: TRBJ2-7; V: TRBV5-4; D: TRBD2; CDR3: CASSFRGRAYEQYF
J: TRBJ2-6; V: TRBV9; D: .; CDR3: CASSVPRQDPSGANVLTF
J: TRBJ1-5; V: TRBV20-1; D: .; CDR3: CSARVSSNQPQHF
J: TRBJ2-5; V: TRBV11-2; D: TRBD2; CDR3: CASSDKRGGETQYF
J: TRBJ2-5; V: TRBV7-8; D: TRBD2; CDR3: CASSLGAGTSKETQYF
J: TRBJ1-1; V: TRBV20-1; D: .; CDR3: CSAPDDGSKAFF
J: TRBJ1-5; V: TRBV10-3; D: TRBD1; CDR3: CAISKGQIFNSNQPQHF
J: TRBJ2-2; V: TRBV20-1; D: TRBD1; CDR3: CSARDRDRVAGELFF
J: TRBJ1-4; V: TRBV7-9; D: .; CDR3: CASSQGPRGTEKLFF
J: TRBJ2-2; V: TRBV7-9; D: .; CDR3: CASSRDYLNTGELFF
J: TRBJ1-1; V: TRBV5-6; D: .; CDR3: CASSFWGRTEAFF
J: TRBJ2-7; V: TRBV7-2; D: .; CDR3: CASSKAPGSSYEQYF
J: TRBJ2-1; V: TRBV12-3/TRBV12-4; D: TRBD1; CDR3: CASSAPGGWGNEQFF
J: TRBJ2-1; V: TRBV27; D: .; CDR3: CASSLSFVYNEQFF
J: TRBJ2-3; V: TRBV20-1; D: .; CDR3: CSAPDGTDTQYF
J: TRBJ2-1; V: TRBV20-1; D: .; CDR3: CSARAPTVNSYNEQFF
J: TRBJ2-1; V: TRBV6-1; D: TRBD1; CDR3: CASRDRYNEQFF
J: TRBJ2-5; V: TRBV20-1; D: .; CDR3: CSASRGSSSKETQYF
J: TRBJ2-4; V: TRBV7-9; D: .; CDR3: CASTLGPIGLENIQYF
J: TRBJ2-3; V: TRBV20-1; D: .; CDR3: CSARVLVGGTDTQYF
J: TRBJ1-2; V: TRBV7-2; D: .; CDR3: CASRKEGGYGYTF
J: TRBJ2-3; V: TRBV12-3/TRBV12-4; D: .; CDR3: CASRGTSRITDTQYF
J: TRBJ2-7; V: TRBV3-1; D: TRBD1; CDR3: CASSQEWTGEGEQYF
J: TRBJ2-5; V: TRBV20-1; D: TRBD2; CDR3: CSAKRGEETQYF
J: TRBJ2-2; V: TRBV7-9; D: .; CDR3: CASSSSRTELFF
J: TRBJ2-1; V: TRBV3-1; D: TRBD2; CDR3: CASSPLAGWSGNEQFF
J: TRBJ2-7; V: TRBV28; D: TRBD1; CDR3: CASSPIGGQGLDEQYF
J: TRBJ2-1; V: TRBV20-1; D: .; CDR3: CSASGRGLYNEQFF
J: TRBJ2-1; V: TRBV6-2/TRBV6-3; D: TRBD2; CDR3: CASSGRTLAGVYNEQFF
J: TRBJ1-4; V: TRBV12-3/TRBV12-4; D: TRBD1; CDR3: CASRRAGGEKLFF
J: TRBJ1-2; V: TRBV5-6; D: .; CDR3: CASSLATDSSYGYTF
J: TRBJ1-3; V: TRBV12-3/TRBV12-4; D: .; CDR3: CASRYLSGNTIYF
J: TRBJ2-5; V: TRBV11-1; D: .; CDR3: CASSVLDSSFGGPKETQYF
J: TRBJ2-3; V: TRBV5-8; D: TRBD1; CDR3: CASSLGGRGSTDTQYF
J: TRBJ1-6; V: TRBV10-3; D: .; CDR3: CAISLGLLPGNSPLHF
J: TRBJ1-2; V: TRBV19; D: .; CDR3: CASLGTSIYGYTF
J: TRBJ1-2; V: TRBV7-9; D: .; CDR3: CAVSAQGYGYTF